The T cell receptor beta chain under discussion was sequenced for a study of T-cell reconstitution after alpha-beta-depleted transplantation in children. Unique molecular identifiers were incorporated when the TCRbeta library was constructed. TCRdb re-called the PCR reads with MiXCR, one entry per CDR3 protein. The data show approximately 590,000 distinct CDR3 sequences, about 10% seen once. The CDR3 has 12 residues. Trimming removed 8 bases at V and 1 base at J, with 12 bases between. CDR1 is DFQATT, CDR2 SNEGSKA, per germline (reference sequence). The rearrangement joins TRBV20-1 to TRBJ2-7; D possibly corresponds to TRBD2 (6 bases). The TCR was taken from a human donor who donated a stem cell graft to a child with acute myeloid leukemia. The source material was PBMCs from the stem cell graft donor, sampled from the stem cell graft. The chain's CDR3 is CSPGDSSYEQYF. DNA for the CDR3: TGCAGTCCGGGAGATAGTTCCTACGAGCAGTACTTC.